The 15 T cell receptor beta chains presented below share a single source sample, sequenced in a study of cytomegalovirus exposure and HLA in healthy donors. The PCR used 60 Vbeta and 13 Jbeta primers. Measured with immunoSEQ multiplex PCR; TCRdb has only the in-frame clones, and not every one. This table has about 160,000 clones, 75% to 85% appearing once. Sample: PBMCs. The receptors originated from a girl aged 2 to 9 in good health and CMV-seropositive.

This clone was detected a few times. The V call is TRBV5-6, the J call TRBJ1-1; D unresolved. The CDR3 extends over 13 amino acids. CDR1 is SGHDT and CDR2 is YYEEEE in the germline V gene. The V and J ends lost 4 bases and 1 base respectively, with 8 bases between them. CDR3 region: CASSGLKNTEAFF. The CDR3 DNA sequence: TGTGCCAGCAGCGGGCTAAAGAACACTGAAGCTTTCTTT.

The J gene is TRBJ1-6, the V gene TRBV4-1; weak D call: TRBD1 (6 bases). The V end lost 4 bases, the J end lost 5 bases, and 15 bases lay between the germline ends. This CDR3 is 16 amino acids long. Germline CDR1 reads MGHRA; CDR2 reads YSYEKL. CDR3 amino acids: CASSPREGGNNSPLHF. CDR3 in DNA: TGCGCCAGCAGCCCGCGCGAAGGGGGAAATAATTCACCCCTCCACTTT.

The chain is built from TRBV13 and TRBJ2-7; 8 bases align to TRBD1. Per germline, CDR1 PRHDT and CDR2 FYEKMQ (reference sequence). Losses at the gene ends were 3 bases for V and 3 bases for J; bases not matched to a gene: 13. The CDR3 runs to 17 residues. The CDR3 loop reads CASSFSPARGPYYEQYF. As DNA, the CDR3 is TGTGCCAGCAGCTTTTCCCCCGCCAGGGGGCCTTACTACGAGCAGTACTTC.

The gene calls are TRBV28 and TRBJ2-4; D is ambiguous. Germline-derived CDR1 and CDR2 are MDHEN and SYDVKM. There are 14 residues in the CDR3. The V gene lost 2 bases and the J gene lost 2 bases, with 7 bases spanning the gap. The DNA of the CDR3 is TGTGCCAGCAGTTTAATACAGTCCAAAAACATTCAGTACTTC. Residues: CASSLIQSKNIQYF.

This chain uses TRBV6-5 with TRBJ1-1, with TRBD1 as a possible D gene (6 bases). Germline assignment: CDR1 MNHEY and CDR2 SVGAGI. The CDR3 extends over 15 amino acids. V gave up 2 bases and J gave up 5 bases, with 15 bases separating them. Written as DNA, the CDR3 is TGTGCCAGCAGTTACATCCCAGGGGCTTGGACTGAAGCTTTCTTT. It yields the protein CASSYIPGAWTEAFF.

This chain uses TRBV4-1 with TRBJ2-3; 8 bases match TRBD2. This CDR3 contains 16 residues. Germline trimming cut 3 bases from V and 5 bases from J; bases unmatched to any gene: 10. Germline values: CDR1 MGHRA, CDR2 YSYEKL. The CDR3: CASSQTGGRRIDTQYF. The CDR3, as DNA: TGCGCCAGCAGCCAGACGGGAGGGCGGAGGATAGATACGCAGTATTTT.

V usage is TRBV5-1 and J usage is TRBJ1-2; 7 positions match TRBD1. Germline V gene data show CDR1 as SGHRS and CDR2 as YFSETQ. The CDR3 consists of 16 residues. Trimming removed 3 bases from V and 5 bases from J; junction bases left unmatched: 13. The CDR3 sequence: CASSSRGQSLGYGYTF. The CDR3 DNA reads TGCGCCAGCAGCTCTAGGGGACAGTCCTTGGGGTATGGCTACACCTTC.

V and J are TRBV28 and TRBJ2-7, with D possibly matching TRBD1 (6 bases). Trimming removed 3 bases from V and 2 bases from J, with 11 bases in between. Germline assignment: CDR1 MDHEN and CDR2 SYDVKM. The CDR3 is 14 residues long. This CDR3 is CASSLVAGAYEQYF. In DNA form, the CDR3 reads TGTGCCAGCAGTTTGGTCGCAGGGGCCTACGAGCAGTACTTC.

V gene TRBV27 combines with J gene TRBJ2-7; TRBD2 matches at 7 bases. The CDR3 has 12 amino acids. The junction had 5 bases not matched to a gene; V was cut back by 5 bases and J by 7 bases. Germline-derived CDR1 and CDR2 are MNHEY and SMNVEV (reference sequence). The CDR3 DNA sequence: TGTGCCAGCAGTGTGGGACTATCGGAGCAGTACTTC. Amino acid sequence: CASSVGLSEQYF.

The sample holds a few counts of this clone. The rearrangement uses TRBV27 and TRBJ2-3; D remains ambiguous. The CDR3 is 14 residues long. V was cut by 6 bases and J by 5 bases, with 15 bases left in between. CDR1 and CDR2 from the germline V gene are MNHEY and SMNVEV (reference sequence). The CDR3 region is CASRYPFPGDTQYF. The CDR3 nucleotides are TGTGCCAGCAGGTATCCTTTCCCGGGAGATACGCAGTATTTT.

CDR3 amino acids: CASSQEALVGRGDSPLHF. The CDR3 DNA reads as TGCGCCAGCAGCCAAGAAGCCCTGGTTGGCAGGGGTGATTCACCCCTCCACTTT. This rearrangement joins TRBV4-1 to TRBJ1-6, with D perhaps TRBD1 (6 bases). CDR3 length equals 18 residues. Trimming pared 0 bases from V and 8 bases from J, leaving 20 bases between. Germline V lookup: CDR1 MGHRA, CDR2 YSYEKL.

In this sample, this clone turned up a few times. The chain combines TRBV30 with TRBJ1-3; unclear D gene. Germline loops: CDR1 GTSNPN, CDR2 SVGIG (reference sequence). This CDR3 spans 13 amino acids. V shed 4 bases and J shed 6 bases, with 13 bases lying between them. The DNA of the CDR3 is TGTGCCTGGAAACCCCGCGGGGAAAACACCATATATTTT. This encodes CAWKPRGENTIYF.

V usage is TRBV6-6 and J usage is TRBJ1-4; possibly TRBD1 for D (5 bases). There are 16 residues in the CDR3. Germline lookup yields CDR1 MNHNY and CDR2 SVGAGI (reference sequence). V lost 2 bases and J 6 bases, leaving 16 bases between the germline ends. DNA of the CDR3: TGTGCCAGCAGTTACCCGCGGGGGGGTGGAGATGAAAAACTGTTTTTT. Amino acid sequence: CASSYPRGGGDEKLFF.

V is TRBV5-4 and J is TRBJ2-6; 9 bases agree with TRBD2. Looked up from germline, CDR1 is SGHNT and CDR2 is YYREEE (reference sequence). The CDR3 covers 18 residues. V lost 2 bases to trimming and J lost 3 bases; unmatched junction nucleotides: 9. CDR3 sequence: CASSFAGTSWVGANVLTF. The CDR3 bases are TGTGCCAGCAGCTTTGCGGGGACTAGCTGGGTTGGGGCCAACGTCCTGACTTTC.

This clone was seen only a few times. V gene TRBV14 combines with J gene TRBJ1-1, with unresolved D. CDR1 SGHDN and CDR2 FVKESK come from the germline V gene. The CDR3 covers 15 residues. Trimming took off 4 bases at V and 2 bases at J, with 14 bases between the two ends. The CDR3 nucleotides are TGTGCCAGCAGCCGGGAACGAGGGTTTAACACTGAAGCTTTCTTT. As protein: CASSRERGFNTEAFF.